These 16 T cell receptor beta chains share one sample of origin, sequenced in a study of T cells in Graves' hyperthyroidism and ophthalmopathy. Amplification yielded TCR beta CDR3 regions, with RNA transcripts as the source. In the first-round RT-PCR of the TCR CDR3, the HTBI primer set was used. From the multiplex PCR reads, TCRdb called clonotypes with MiXCR, one entry per CDR3 protein. The repertoire includes about 840,000 distinct CDR3 sequences, around 38% of them detected once, and approximately 8.7% sits in the top ten. Sequencing was done on a sample of blood. Every receptor here comes from a man aged 18 to 35 with Graves' hyperthyroidism.

The rearrangement uses TRBV12-3 or TRBV12-4 and TRBJ1-1; 7 nucleotides align to TRBD1. J was trimmed by 5 bases and V by 5 bases; bases with no gene match: 8. This CDR3 contains 14 residues. CDR3 in DNA: TGTGCCAGCAGTCTATACAGGGGAGGTACTGAAGCTTTCTTT. Translation: CASSLYRGGTEAFF.

In the case of this clonotype: One end of the junction varies from germline; a read error may be responsible. The CDR3 protein is CSVRESSNQPQHF. In DNA, the CDR3 is TGCAGTGTTAGAGAAAGTTCGAATCAGCCCCAGCATTTT. The chain is built from TRBV20-1 and TRBJ1-5; no definite D call. The CDR3 has 13 amino acids. Germline lookup yields CDR1 DFQATT and CDR2 SNEGSKA (reference sequence).

This chain joins TRBV5-4 and TRBJ2-7, with D unclear. CDR1 and CDR2 from the germline V gene are SGHNT and YYREEE (reference sequence). The CDR3 length is 13 residues. The V and J ends lost 0 bases and 7 bases respectively, with 11 bases between them. The CDR3 DNA reads as TGTGCCAGCAGCTTGGACTCAGGCCGAGAGCAGTACTTC. Residues: CASSLDSGREQYF.

This clonotype was observed at least ten times. V gene TRBV6-5 combines with J gene TRBJ1-5; D gene uncertain. Germline V gene data show CDR1 as MNHEY and CDR2 as SVGAGI. V was clipped by 5 bases and J by 3 bases, with 8 bases between them. The CDR3 is made up of 13 amino acids. The CDR3 DNA follows: TGTGCCAGCAGTCTCTCGACCAATCAGCCCCAGCATTTT. It codes for CASSLSTNQPQHF.

This clonotype was counted many times. The chain links TRBV20-1 to TRBJ1-6; no definite D call. Trimming took off 3 bases at V and 8 bases at J, with 11 bases between the two ends. Per the germline V gene, CDR1 is DFQATT and CDR2 is SNEGSKA (reference sequence). The CDR3 runs to 13 residues. For the CDR3, the DNA is TGCAGTGCTAGGGACGGGTGGTATTCACCCCTCCACTTT. Amino acids: CSARDGWYSPLHF.

The rearrangement links TRBV15 to TRBJ2-6, with D possibly TRBD1 on 6 matching bases. The CDR3 length is 15 residues. CDR1 is LNHNV and CDR2 is YYDKDF in the germline V gene (reference sequence). Trimming pared 7 bases from V and 0 bases from J, leaving 10 bases between. CDR3 amino acids: CATKGVSSGANVLTF. CDR3 bases: TGTGCCACCAAGGGGGTGAGCTCTGGGGCCAACGTCCTGACTTTC.

The rearrangement uses TRBV4-3 and TRBJ1-1, with 7 bases that match TRBD1. The CDR3 length is 13 residues. Germline CDR1 reads LGHNA; CDR2 reads YSLEER. V trimming: 4 bases; J trimming: 8 bases; junction bases outside the gene matches: 7. CDR3 DNA sequence: TGCGCCAGCAGCCCTAGGACAGGCCGGGAAGCTTTCTTT. It encodes CASSPRTGREAFF.

In this sample, this clonotype turned up a few times. V is TRBV20-1 and J is TRBJ1-1; 7 bases align to TRBD1. V was pared by 3 bases and J by 1 base, with 14 bases of the junction left unmatched. Germline V CDR1 and CDR2: DFQATT, SNEGSKA (reference sequence). The CDR3 has 17 residues. This chain's CDR3 is CSARTGYKLSANTEAFF. The CDR3 nucleotides are TGCAGTGCTAGGACAGGGTACAAGTTATCCGCGAACACTGAAGCTTTCTTT.

This chain links TRBV7-9 with TRBJ2-7; 7 nucleotides align to TRBD2. The CDR3 is made up of 14 amino acids. V lost 2 bases, J lost 0 bases, and 1 base stayed unmatched. Germline-derived CDR1 and CDR2 are SEHNR and FQNEAQ (reference sequence). The DNA for the CDR3 is TGTGCCAGCAGCTTAAGACTAGCCTCCTACGAGCAGTACTTC. Encoded protein: CASSLRLASYEQYF. Full variable domain (remainder filled in from reference TRBV7-9 and TRBJ2-7): DTGVSQNPRHKITKRGQNVTFRCDPISEHNRLYWYRQTLGQGPEFLTYFQNEAQLEKSRLLSDRFSAERPKGSFSTLEIQRTEQGDSAMYLCASSLRLASYEQYFGPGTRLTVT.

The CDR3: CASSFPPGLASTGELFF. For the CDR3, the DNA is TGTGCCAGCAGTTTCCCTCCCGGACTAGCGAGCACCGGGGAGCTGTTTTTT. The rearrangement links TRBV7-9 to TRBJ2-2, with 9 bases fitting TRBD2. V lost 6 bases to trimming and J lost 4 bases; unmatched junction nucleotides: 12. Germline CDR1 is SEHNR and CDR2 is FQNEAQ (reference sequence). This CDR3 is 17 amino acids long.

V gene TRBV4-1 combines with J gene TRBJ1-5, with D possibly TRBD1 on 5 matching bases. The CDR3 contains 17 residues. CDR1 is MGHRA and CDR2 is YSYEKL in the germline V gene. Trimming removed 3 bases at V and 0 bases at J, with 15 bases between. CDR3 region: CASSQSVQVDSNQPQHF. In DNA, the CDR3 is TGCGCCAGCAGCCAGTCTGTACAGGTGGATAGCAATCAGCCCCAGCATTTT.

The chain carries TRBV6-5 and TRBJ2-7; no reliable D call. The germline V and J ends were trimmed by 4 bases and 0 bases, with 7 bases remaining between them. There are 13 residues in the CDR3. The V gene's germline CDR1 is MNHEY and CDR2 SVGAGI. In DNA form, the CDR3 reads TGTGCCAGCAGTTCCTACGTCTCCTACGAGCAGTACTTC. Residues: CASSSYVSYEQYF.

This clonotype was seen repeatedly, ten times or more. The chain combines TRBV10-2 with TRBJ2-7; 8 nucleotides agree with TRBD1. The CDR3 is 14 amino acids. V gave up 2 bases and J gave up 2 bases; unmatched junction bases: 2. Germline V lookup: CDR1 WSHSY, CDR2 SAAADI. Here the CDR3 DNA reads TGCGCCAGCAGTGAGGGGACAGGAACCTACGAGCAGTACTTC. It codes for CASSEGTGTYEQYF.

This clonotype was observed at least ten times. The J gene is TRBJ1-3, the V gene TRBV7-9; a possible D gene is TRBD1 (6 bases). Between the trimmed V and J ends, which lost 5 bases and 2 bases, there was a span of 13 bases. This CDR3 has 15 residues. Germline V gene lookup returns CDR1 SEHNR and CDR2 FQNEAQ (reference sequence). CDR3 coding DNA: TGTGCCAGCAGCAAAAACAGGGTCGCTGGAAACACCATATATTTT. The encoded protein is CASSKNRVAGNTIYF.

This clonotype was detected ten times or more. The chain combines TRBV7-8 with TRBJ1-2; D unresolved. Trimming pared 1 base from V and 7 bases from J, leaving 16 bases between. CDR1 is SGHVS, CDR2 FQNEAQ, per germline. CDR3 length equals 15 residues. The chain's CDR3 is CASSLEAGTVSGYTF. CDR3 DNA sequence: TGTGCCAGCAGCTTAGAGGCAGGCACCGTGAGTGGCTACACCTTC.

This clonotype was observed once. The chain has TRBV10-3 and TRBJ1-6; perhaps TRBD1 as D (6 bases). V was clipped by 10 bases and J by 3 bases, with 19 bases between them. This CDR3 is 16 amino acids long. CDR1 and CDR2 (germline): ENHRY, SYGVKD. This chain's CDR3 is CASRRTAANYNSPLHF. CDR3 in DNA: TGTGCCAGCAGAAGGACAGCAGCTAACTATAATTCACCCCTCCACTTT.